The clone carrying this T cell receptor beta chain has more than one count but fewer than ten. What it binds is unknown. The sample originates from a study of beta chain features in type 1 diabetes. Turning to the study itself: Healthy donors and patients showed comparable age, gender and cell yields. General study findings and limits: A moderate, significant TCRB CDR3 shortening appeared in type 1 diabetes across four CD4+ subsets.

In germline, CDR1 is SQVTM, CDR2 ANQGSEA. V lost 7 bases and J 2 bases, leaving 11 bases between the germline ends. The CDR3 extends over 12 amino acids. Since all of the isolated RNA was reverse transcribed, expressed TCRB transcripts were what got sequenced. Measured with immunoSEQ multiplex PCR; TCRdb has only the in-frame clones, and not every one. The sample lists approximately 240,000 clones, around 15% occurring once. Markers CD45RO/CCR7/CD25/CD127/CD95/CD27 served to sort CD4+ naive, central memory, regulatory and stem cell-like memory cells. Material for sequencing was naive CD4+ T cells from blood. The receptor was derived from a man in his thirties or forties with type 1 diabetes. The chain has TRBV29-1 and TRBJ2-5; a possible D gene is TRBD1 (6 bases). The CDR3, as DNA: TGCAGCGGCACGACAGGTCAAGAGACCCAGTACTTC. Translating it yields CSGTTGQETQYF.